This TCR beta chain was recovered during a study of blood T cell repertoires in COVID-19. Sequencing was performed with immunoSEQ multiplex PCR; in TCRdb, only in-frame clones are kept and a portion is missing. The sample has some 240,000 clones, about 86% seen once. The CDR3 sequence is 16 residues long. This sequence originates from a woman aged 80 or older with acute or convalescent COVID-19. Sequenced: peripheral blood. The chain combines TRBV21-1 with TRBJ2-2; the D call TRBD1 from the table was never checked on the DNA. TRBV21-1 counts as a pseudogene. In DNA, the CDR3 is TGTGCCAGCAGCAAAGGCCGGACAGGGGCGGCCGGGGAGCTGTTTTTT. It is translated as CASSKGRTGAAGELFF.